This T cell receptor beta chain is drawn from a study of immune heterogeneity within non-small cell lung tumors. Template material for each sample was around 560 ng of bulk tumor genomic DNA. The authors collected several far-apart biopsies from each primary tumor during surgery. Their non-small cell lung cancer was newly diagnosed and untreated, and the patients underwent curative surgery. Germline-derived CDR1 and CDR2 are GTSNPN and SVGIG (reference sequence). The CDR3 runs 13 residues. The TCR beta CDR3 region was amplified by multiplex PCR employing 32 V and 13 J primers. TCRdb re-called the multiplex PCR reads with MiXCR, one entry per CDR3 protein. This sample has 20,000 to 25,000 distinct CDR3 sequences, with about 25% found just once. This clonotype was counted between two and nine times.

Sequenced sample: lung tumor tissue. The TCR originated in a man in his forties with non-small cell lung cancer. The rearrangement uses TRBV30 and TRBJ2-1, with no clear D. The CDR3 DNA reads TGTGCTTTGGAAGGTGACACTTACAATGAGCAGTTCTTC. Its translation: CALEGDTYNEQFF.